Listed below are T cell receptor beta chains from one sample, sequenced in a study of T cells in localized non-small cell lung cancer. Using immunoSEQ multiplex PCR, the repertoire was profiled, and TCRdb retains in-frame clones only, with some absent. The sample comprises 30,000 to 35,000 clones, about 88% of which are singletons, and under 5% rests with the top ten. The material sequenced was peripheral blood, taken before any cancer treatment. These TCRs come from a woman between 35 and 70 years old with stage I lung adenocarcinoma. CDR3s include the opening cysteine and the closing phenylalanine or tryptophan. The order of the fields is clone size, J gene, D gene, V gene, CDR3 protein, CDR3 DNA. The D gene is left open where the match is weak. Only part of the rows carry a size: once, few, many, or a class if the clone is expanded.

- TRBJ2-5 - TRBV7-3 CASTRKETQYF TGTGCCAGCACCCGCAAAGAGACCCAGTACTTC
- TRBJ2-3 - TRBV5-4 CASSSKQTGSDTQYF TGTGCCAGCAGCTCGAAGCAAACAGGGTCGGATACGCAGTATTTT
once TRBJ1-5 TRBD1 TRBV7-2 CASSLRPSTGANQPQHF TGTGCCAGCAGCCTGAGGCCCTCGACAGGGGCCAATCAGCCCCAGCATTTT
once TRBJ2-7 TRBD2 TRBV27 CASSLTGLAGGEYEQYF TGTGCCAGCAGTTTAACCGGACTAGCGGGGGGGGAATACGAGCAGTACTTC
- TRBJ1-1 - TRBV5-1 CASSYRGADTEAFF TGCGCCAGCAGCTATCGTGGGGCGGACACTGAAGCTTTCTTT
- TRBJ1-6 - TRBV27 CASSFLRDTSNSPLHF TGTGCCAGCAGTTTCCTGAGGGACACGTCTAATTCACCCCTCCACTTT
once TRBJ1-5 - TRBV15 CATSTDTNSNQPQHF TGTGCCACCAGCACAGACACCAATAGCAATCAGCCCCAGCATTTT
- TRBJ2-7 - TRBV18 CASSPPQVDEQYF TGTGCCAGCTCACCACCCCAGGTGGACGAGCAGTACTTC
- TRBJ2-3 TRBD2 TRBV29-1 CSVDGLAGGWSTDTQYF TGCAGCGTTGACGGGCTAGCGGGGGGATGGAGCACAGATACGCAGTATTTT
- TRBJ2-1 - TRBV11-2 CASSLDRGNEQFF TGTGCCAGCAGCTTAGATAGGGGGAATGAGCAGTTCTTC
- TRBJ2-6 - TRBV19 CASRLVSGANVLTF TGTGCCAGTAGATTAGTATCTGGGGCCAACGTCCTGACTTTC
- TRBJ2-3 TRBD2 TRBV7-2 CASSRGTSGGEDTQYF TGTGCCAGCAGCCGGGGGACTAGCGGGGGAGAGGATACGCAGTATTTT
- TRBJ1-2 - TRBV4-3 CASSQGLHYDYGYTF TGCGCCAGCAGCCAAGGGTTACATTACGACTATGGCTACACCTTC
once TRBJ1-4 - TRBV28 CASRKGGRREKLFF TGTGCCAGCAGAAAGGGGGGTCGAAGAGAAAAACTGTTTTTT
- TRBJ2-7 - TRBV7-8 CASSADSPPYEQYF TGTGCCAGCAGCGCGGACAGTCCCCCCTACGAGCAGTACTTC
- TRBJ1-6 TRBD1 TRBV7-9 CASSLGTGNSPLHF TGTGCCAGCAGCTTAGGGACAGGGAACTCACCCCTCCACTTT
- TRBJ2-7 - TRBV4-3 CASSQVYQGSYEQYF TGCGCCAGCAGCCAAGTCTATCAGGGCTCCTACGAGCAGTACTTC
once TRBJ2-7 - TRBV10-3 CAISDTVSSYEQYF TGTGCCATCAGTGACACCGTGAGCTCCTACGAGCAGTACTTC
- TRBJ1-3 - TRBV5-1 CASSLERWGNTIYF TGCGCCAGCAGCTTGGAACGTTGGGGAAACACCATATATTTT
- TRBJ1-1 - TRBV29-1 CSAKTDVNTEAFF TGCAGCGCTAAGACTGATGTGAACACTGAAGCTTTCTTT
- TRBJ2-5 - TRBV19 CASSINHGGPQETQYF TGTGCCAGTAGTATAAACCACGGGGGGCCCCAGGAGACCCAGTACTTC
- TRBJ1-1 TRBD1 TRBV5-4 CASSFDRDTEAFF TGTGCCAGCAGCTTTGACAGGGACACTGAAGCTTTCTTT
once TRBJ1-1 - TRBV4-3 CASSQDGQGTEAFF TGCGCCAGCAGCCAAGATGGCCAGGGGACAGAAGCTTTCTTT
- TRBJ2-6 TRBD2 TRBV7-6 CASRPLRSGGSSGANVLTF TGTGCCAGCAGGCCCCTAAGGAGCGGGGGTTCCTCTGGGGCCAACGTCCTGACTTTC
- TRBJ2-1 TRBD2 TRBV4-3 CASSPGTSGYEQFF TGCGCCAGCAGCCCTGGGACTAGCGGGTATGAGCAGTTCTTC
- TRBJ2-1 - TRBV12-1 CASSPGLAEGNFGKANEQFF TGTGCCAGCAGCCCGGGACTAGCGGAGGGTAATTTCGGAAAGGCCAATGAGCAGTTCTTC
- TRBJ2-5 TRBD2 TRBV9 CASSVSEERGGRETQYF TGTGCCAGCAGCGTCTCGGAGGAGCGGGGGGGCAGGGAGACCCAGTACTTC
- TRBJ2-1 - TRBV5-1 CASSLRAGGQVEQFF TGCGCCAGCAGCTTGCGTGCCGGGGGCCAGGTTGAGCAGTTCTTC
- TRBJ2-7 - TRBV7-3 CASDSTGTYYEQYF TGTGCCAGCGATTCAACCGGGACCTACTACGAGCAGTACTTC
- TRBJ2-1 - TRBV11-2 CASSFPWGGFDYNEQFF TGTGCCAGCAGCTTCCCCTGGGGCGGCTTTGATTACAATGAGCAGTTCTTC
once TRBJ2-3 - TRBV7-9 CASSLPDTGWESTDTQYF TGTGCCAGCAGCTTGCCGGACACGGGCTGGGAGTCCACAGATACGCAGTATTTT
once TRBJ1-5 TRBD1 TRBV19 CASIAQGGSGNQPQHF TGTGCCAGTATCGCTCAGGGGGGCTCGGGCAATCAGCCCCAGCATTTT
- TRBJ2-2 TRBD1 TRBV6-1 CASSVMGQSNTGELFF TGTGCCAGCAGTGTGATGGGACAGTCGAACACCGGGGAGCTGTTTTTT
- TRBJ2-3 - TRBV2 CASSAGGTDTQYF TGTGCCAGCAGTGCCGGGGGCACAGATACGCAGTATTTT
- TRBJ2-1 - TRBV7-2 CASSNGPADNEQFF TGTGCCAGCAGCAATGGCCCAGCTGACAATGAGCAGTTCTTC
once TRBJ1-4 TRBD1 TRBV19 CASRRDRGAFGEKLFF TGTGCCAGTAGGCGGGACAGAGGGGCTTTTGGTGAAAAACTGTTTTTT
few TRBJ1-2 - TRBV9 CASSTGGERAYGYTF TGTGCCAGCAGCACCGGAGGGGAAAGGGCCTATGGCTACACCTTC
- TRBJ2-5 TRBD1 TRBV2 CASSEPGTGDETQYF TGTGCCAGCAGTGAACCAGGGACAGGGGACGAGACCCAGTACTTC
once TRBJ2-7 TRBD1 TRBV5-6 CASSLRQGYTYEQYF TGTGCCAGCAGCTTGAGACAGGGATATACCTACGAGCAGTACTTC
- TRBJ2-5 - TRBV7-9 CASSLMSRSQETQYF TGTGCCAGCAGCTTAATGTCGCGCAGCCAAGAGACCCAGTACTTC
- TRBJ1-2 - TRBV5-6 CASSSGGQLLYGYTF TGTGCCAGCTCCTCCGGTGGACAACTCCTCTATGGCTACACCTTC
- TRBJ2-2 - TRBV5-1 CASSLSGELFF TGCGCCAGCAGCTTGTCCGGGGAGCTGTTTTTT
- TRBJ1-6 TRBD1 TRBV6-6 CASSYVGQGNSPLHF TGTGCCAGCAGTTACGTAGGACAGGGCAATTCACCCCTCCACTTT
- TRBJ1-2 - TRBV5-1 CASSLDAANYGYTF TGCGCCAGCAGCTTGGATGCAGCAAACTATGGCTACACCTTC
- TRBJ2-7 - TRBV11-3 CASSTGGGTYEQYF TGTGCCAGCAGCACTGGAGGGGGGACCTACGAGCAGTACTTC
- TRBJ2-2 - TRBV6-5 CASSYSMGPNTGELFF TGTGCCAGCAGTTACTCGATGGGTCCGAACACCGGGGAGCTGTTTTTT
- TRBJ1-2 - TRBV13 CASIATTGAYGYTF TGTGCCAGCATCGCCACAACCGGCGCCTATGGCTACACCTTC
- TRBJ1-4 - TRBV2 CASRSPLVEANEKLFF TGTGCCAGCAGGTCCCCTTTGGTGGAGGCGAATGAAAAACTGTTTTTT
once TRBJ1-2 - TRBV29-1 CSVRSRDGYTF TGCAGCGTTCGGTCCAGGGACGGCTACACCTTC
- TRBJ1-3 - TRBV9 CASSVAEQGRSGNTIYF TGTGCCAGCAGCGTAGCTGAGCAGGGGCGCTCTGGAAACACCATATATTTT
few TRBJ1-6 - TRBV6-1 CASRRGDTYNSPLHF TGTGCCAGCCGGCGTGGGGACACATATAATTCACCCCTCCACTTT
- TRBJ2-1 - TRBV9 CASSAEGSSYNEQFF TGTGCCAGCAGCGCCGAGGGGTCTTCCTACAATGAGCAGTTCTTC